The rows below give T cell receptor beta chains drawn from one sample of a study of blood T cell repertoires in COVID-19. Using immunoSEQ multiplex PCR, the repertoire was profiled, and TCRdb retains in-frame clones only, with some absent. The sample includes approximately 130,000 clones, approximately 89% of them seen just once. What was sequenced was peripheral blood. These receptors came from a human donor in a cohort sampled during active COVID-19. Each CDR3 is given with its conserved first and last residue. A D gene is named only where the DNA matches it firmly. Not every row has a clone size; where given, it reads once, few, many or a size class.

d_gene	abundance	v_gene	j_gene	CDR3aa	CDR3nt
NA	NA	TRBV19	TRBJ2-6	CASSWGEVLTF	TGTGCCAGTAGTTGGGGGGAAGTGCTGACTTTC
NA	NA	TRBV4-1	TRBJ1-6	CASSQDDRTENSPLHF	TGCGCCAGCAGCCAAGATGATAGGACAGAAAATTCACCCCTCCACTTT
TRBD2	once	TRBV9	TRBJ2-1	CASSVVPRGGYNEQFF	TGTGCCAGCAGCGTAGTCCCGCGGGGGGGCTACAATGAGCAGTTCTTC
TRBD2	NA	TRBV9	TRBJ2-2	CASTLSGGYDTGELFF	TGTGCCAGCACCCTTAGCGGGGGCTATGACACCGGGGAGCTGTTTTTT
NA	NA	TRBV21-1	TRBJ1-1	CASSRRQGNTEAFF	TGTGCCAGCAGCAGGCGACAGGGAAACACTGAAGCTTTCTTT
NA	NA	TRBV19	TRBJ2-5	CASSQNRGGGETQYF	TGTGCCAGTAGCCAAAACAGGGGCGGAGGGGAGACCCAGTACTTC
TRBD1	NA	TRBV30	TRBJ1-5	CAWSQGQGANRWQPQHF	TGTGCCTGGAGTCAAGGACAGGGGGCTAATAGGTGGCAGCCCCAGCATTTT
TRBD2	NA	TRBV6-2/TRBV6-3	TRBJ2-2	CASSLLAGSANTGELFF	TGTGCCAGCAGTTTACTAGCGGGGTCCGCGAACACCGGGGAGCTGTTTTTT
NA	once	TRBV25-1	TRBJ1-1	CASSIGGALNTEAFF	TGTGCCAGCAGCATAGGAGGGGCCCTGAACACTGAAGCTTTCTTT
TRBD1	NA	TRBV29-1	TRBJ1-2	CSVGGQGAKSNYGYTF	TGCAGCGTTGGGGGACAGGGGGCCAAATCTAACTATGGCTACACCTTC
NA	NA	TRBV24-1	TRBJ1-2	CATAIHYGYTF	TGTGCCACCGCGATTCACTATGGCTACACCTTC
TRBD1	NA	TRBV19	TRBJ1-1	CASSIPGRTGRTEAFF	TGTGCCAGTAGTATACCCGGGAGGACAGGGCGGACTGAAGCTTTCTTT
TRBD1	medium-sized	TRBV7-2	TRBJ1-5	CASSPGTGNNQPQHF	TGTGCCAGCAGCCCTGGGACAGGAAACAATCAGCCCCAGCATTTT
NA	few	TRBV5-1	TRBJ1-6	CASSLGGTQVNSPLHF	TGCGCCAGCAGCTTGGGGGGGACTCAAGTAAATTCACCCCTCCACTTT
NA	NA	TRBV28	TRBJ1-6	CASRRAGFYSPLHF	TGTGCCAGCAGAAGGGCAGGGTTTTATTCACCCCTCCACTTT
NA	NA	TRBV2	TRBJ2-1	CASSEPHTNEQFF	TGTGCCAGCAGTGAACCCCACACCAATGAGCAGTTCTTC
NA	once	TRBV5-1	TRBJ2-5	CASSGGTTQGAETQYF	TGCGCCAGCAGCGGGGGGACCACGCAGGGTGCGGAGACCCAGTACTTC
NA	NA	TRBV6-5	TRBJ1-1	CASNPGSWGTEAFF	TGTGCCAGCAACCCAGGGTCTTGGGGCACTGAAGCTTTCTTT
NA	NA	TRBV28	TRBJ2-3	CASRRLGGTFASTDTQYF	TGTGCCAGCAGACGACTTGGTGGGACTTTCGCTAGCACAGATACGCAGTATTTT
NA	NA	TRBV9	TRBJ1-2	CASSARDSRQDGYTF	TGTGCCAGCAGCGCCCGGGACTCCCGCCAGGATGGCTACACCTTC
TRBD2	once	TRBV5-8	TRBJ2-1	CASSNFWTSGHNEQFF	TGTGCCAGCAGCAACTTCTGGACTAGCGGGCACAATGAGCAGTTCTTC
TRBD1	NA	TRBV24-1	TRBJ1-5	CATSDPDRGSQPQHF	TGTGCCACCAGTGACCCGGACAGGGGGAGTCAGCCCCAGCATTTT
NA	many	TRBV7-9	TRBJ2-2	CASSPAGPDTGELFF	TGTGCCAGCAGCCCAGCAGGGCCGGACACCGGGGAGCTGTTTTTT
TRBD2	few	TRBV10-3	TRBJ2-3	CAIRTSGGAIDTQYF	TGTGCCATCAGGACTAGCGGGGGGGCCATAGATACGCAGTATTTT
NA	NA	TRBV7-8	TRBJ1-6	CASSFWASLSSYNSPLHF	TGTGCCAGCAGTTTTTGGGCCTCCCTAAGCTCCTATAATTCACCCCTCCACTTT
NA	NA	TRBV10-3	TRBJ1-4	CAISEGEANEKLFF	TGTGCCATCAGTGAGGGGGAGGCTAATGAAAAACTGTTTTTT
NA	NA	TRBV18	TRBJ1-2	CASSQQQSERYYGYTF	TGTGCCAGCTCACAGCAACAGTCGGAGCGGTATTATGGCTACACCTTC
TRBD1	NA	TRBV7-7	TRBJ1-1	CASSFPGTGGRGDTEAFF	TGTGCTAGCAGCTTCCCCGGGACAGGGGGCCGAGGGGACACTGAAGCTTTCTTT
TRBD1	NA	TRBV6-4	TRBJ2-1	CASSASPGQGAREQFF	TGTGCCAGCAGTGCTTCCCCGGGACAGGGGGCTCGTGAGCAGTTCTTC
NA	NA	TRBV5-1	TRBJ2-7	CASSLDGYEQYF	TGCGCCAGCAGCTTGGACGGCTACGAGCAGTACTTC
NA	few	TRBV2	TRBJ1-6	CASSEQTWGGNSPLHF	TGTGCCAGCAGTGAACAGACTTGGGGGGGAAATTCACCCCTCCACTTT
TRBD2	NA	TRBV7-6	TRBJ2-5	CASSLAGRLAGSGETQYF	TGTGCCAGCAGCTTAGCGGGCCGTCTAGCGGGCTCCGGAGAGACCCAGTACTTC
TRBD1	NA	TRBV15	TRBJ1-3	CATSRTTGGTNTIYF	TGTGCCACCAGCCGAACCACAGGGGGCACAAACACCATATATTTT
NA	NA	TRBV5-1	TRBJ1-2	CASSLNRSPYGYTF	TGCGCCAGCAGCCTAAACAGGAGCCCCTATGGCTACACCTTC
TRBD2	NA	TRBV25-1	TRBJ2-2	CASSVAGTNTGELFF	TGTGCCAGCAGTGTAGCGGGGACGAACACCGGGGAGCTGTTTTTT
NA	NA	TRBV4-1	TRBJ1-2	CASSQDSRGYTF	TGCGCCAGCAGCCAAGACTCTCGGGGCTACACCTTC
NA	NA	TRBV5-1	TRBJ2-6	CASRRSGSGANVLTF	TGCGCCAGCAGGCGATCCGGCTCTGGGGCCAACGTCCTGACTTTC